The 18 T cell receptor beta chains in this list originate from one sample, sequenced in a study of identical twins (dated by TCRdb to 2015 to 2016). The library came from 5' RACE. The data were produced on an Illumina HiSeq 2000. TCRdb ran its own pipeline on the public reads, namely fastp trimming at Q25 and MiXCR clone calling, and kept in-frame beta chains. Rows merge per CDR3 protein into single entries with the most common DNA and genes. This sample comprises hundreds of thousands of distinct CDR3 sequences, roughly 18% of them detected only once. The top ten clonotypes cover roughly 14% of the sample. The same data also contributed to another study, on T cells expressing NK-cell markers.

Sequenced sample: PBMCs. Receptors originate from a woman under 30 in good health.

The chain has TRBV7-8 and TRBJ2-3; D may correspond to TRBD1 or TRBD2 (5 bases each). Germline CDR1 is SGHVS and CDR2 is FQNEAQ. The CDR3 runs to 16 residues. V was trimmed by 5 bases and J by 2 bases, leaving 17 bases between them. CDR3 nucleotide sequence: TGTGCCAGCAGCACCGGACCGGGACGCAACACAGATACGCAGTATTTT. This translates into CASSTGPGRNTDTQYF.

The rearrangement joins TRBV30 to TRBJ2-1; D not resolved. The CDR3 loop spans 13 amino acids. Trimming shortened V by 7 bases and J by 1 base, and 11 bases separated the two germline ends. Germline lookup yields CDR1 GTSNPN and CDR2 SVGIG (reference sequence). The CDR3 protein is CAYNKGSYNEQFF. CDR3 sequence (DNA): TGTGCCTACAACAAGGGATCCTACAATGAGCAGTTCTTC.

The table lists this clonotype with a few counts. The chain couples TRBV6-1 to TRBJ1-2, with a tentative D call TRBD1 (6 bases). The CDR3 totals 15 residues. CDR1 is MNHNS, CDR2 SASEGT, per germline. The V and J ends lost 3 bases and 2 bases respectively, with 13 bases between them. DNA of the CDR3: TGTGCCAGCAGTGACACGACACAGGGAAACTATGGCTACACCTTC. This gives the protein CASSDTTQGNYGYTF.

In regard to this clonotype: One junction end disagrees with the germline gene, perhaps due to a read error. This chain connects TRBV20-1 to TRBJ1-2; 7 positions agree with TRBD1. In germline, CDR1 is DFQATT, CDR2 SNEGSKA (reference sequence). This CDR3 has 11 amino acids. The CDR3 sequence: CSASRTGTEDF. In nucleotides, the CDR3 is TGCAGTGCTTCCCGAACCGGGACAGAAGACTTC.

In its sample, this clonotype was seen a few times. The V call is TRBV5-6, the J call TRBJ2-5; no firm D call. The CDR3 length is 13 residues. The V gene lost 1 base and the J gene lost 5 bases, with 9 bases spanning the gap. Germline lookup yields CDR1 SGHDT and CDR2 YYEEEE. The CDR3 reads CASSLLSDETQYF. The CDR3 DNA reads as TGTGCCAGCAGCTTGTTGTCCGACGAGACCCAGTACTTC. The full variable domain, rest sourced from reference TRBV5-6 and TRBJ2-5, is DAGVTQSPTHLIKTRGQQVTLRCSPKSGHDTVSWYQQALGQGPQFIFQYYEEEERQRGNFPDRFSGHQFPNYSSELNVNALLLGDSALYLCASSLLSDETQYFGPGTRLLVL.

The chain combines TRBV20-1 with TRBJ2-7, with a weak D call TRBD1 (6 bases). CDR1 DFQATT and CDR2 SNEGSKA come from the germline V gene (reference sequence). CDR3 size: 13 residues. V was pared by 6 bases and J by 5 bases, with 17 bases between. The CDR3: CSATPQGNHEQYF. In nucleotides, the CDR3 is TGCAGTGCGACACCCCAGGGGAACCACGAGCAGTACTTC.

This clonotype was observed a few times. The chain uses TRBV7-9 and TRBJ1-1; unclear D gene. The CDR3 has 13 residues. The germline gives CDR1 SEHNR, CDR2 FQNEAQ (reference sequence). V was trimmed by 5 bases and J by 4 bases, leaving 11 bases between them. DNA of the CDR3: TGTGCCAGCAGCGTTCCCTGGGGCACTGAAGCTTTCTTT. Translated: CASSVPWGTEAFF.

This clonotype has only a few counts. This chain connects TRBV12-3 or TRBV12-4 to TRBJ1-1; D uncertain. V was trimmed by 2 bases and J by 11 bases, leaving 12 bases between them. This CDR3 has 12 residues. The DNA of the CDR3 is TGTGCCAGCAGTTTAATTAGGGTTGTGGCTTTCTTT. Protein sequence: CASSLIRVVAFF.

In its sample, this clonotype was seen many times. The CDR3 nucleotides are TGTGCCAGCAGCTTGGGACCCGGACTAGCGGTCTACAATGAGCAGTTCTTC. Translated: CASSLGPGLAVYNEQFF. The chain couples TRBV5-5 to TRBJ2-1; 10 bases align to TRBD2. Trimming took 0 bases from V and 3 from J; bases not matched to a gene: 6. The CDR3 is made up of 17 amino acids. Germline loops: CDR1 SGHKS, CDR2 YYEKEE (reference sequence).

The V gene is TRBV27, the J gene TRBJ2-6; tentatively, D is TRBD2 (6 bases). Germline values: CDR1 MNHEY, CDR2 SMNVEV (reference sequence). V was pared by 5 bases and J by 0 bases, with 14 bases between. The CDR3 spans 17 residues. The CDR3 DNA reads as TGTGCCAGCAGTCCGGGGGACCGCCACTCTGGGGCCAACGTCCTGACTTTC. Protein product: CASSPGDRHSGANVLTF. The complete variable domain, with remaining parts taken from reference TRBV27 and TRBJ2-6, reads EAQVTQNPRYLITVTGKKLTVTCSQNMNHEYMSWYRQDPGLGLRQIYYSMNVEVTDKGDVPEGYKVSRKEKRNFPLILESPSPNQTSLYFCASSPGDRHSGANVLTFGAGSRLTVL.

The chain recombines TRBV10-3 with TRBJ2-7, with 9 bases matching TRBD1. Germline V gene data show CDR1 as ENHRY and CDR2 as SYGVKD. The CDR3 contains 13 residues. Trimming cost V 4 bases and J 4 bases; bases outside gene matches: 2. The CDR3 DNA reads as TGTGCCATCAGTGGGACAGGGGTTTACGAGCAGTACTTC. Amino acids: CAISGTGVYEQYF.

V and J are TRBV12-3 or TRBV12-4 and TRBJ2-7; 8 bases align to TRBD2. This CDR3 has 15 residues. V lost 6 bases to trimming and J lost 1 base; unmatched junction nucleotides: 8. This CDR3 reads CASSRAGGGSYEQYF. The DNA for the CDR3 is TGTGCCAGCAGCCGGGCGGGGGGCGGTTCCTACGAGCAGTACTTC.

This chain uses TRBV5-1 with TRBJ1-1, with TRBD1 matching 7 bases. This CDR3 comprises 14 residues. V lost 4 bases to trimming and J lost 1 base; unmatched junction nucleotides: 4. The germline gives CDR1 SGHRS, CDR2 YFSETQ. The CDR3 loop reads CASSVGQQNTEAFF. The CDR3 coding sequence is TGCGCCAGCAGCGTGGGACAGCAGAACACTGAAGCTTTCTTT.

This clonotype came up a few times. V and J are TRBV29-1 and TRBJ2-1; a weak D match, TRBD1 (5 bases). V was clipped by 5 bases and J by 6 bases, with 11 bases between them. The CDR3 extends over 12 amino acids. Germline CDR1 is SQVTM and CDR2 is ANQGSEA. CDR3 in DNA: TGCAGCGTTTGGGTGGGGCCCAATGAGCAGTTCTTC. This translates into CSVWVGPNEQFF.

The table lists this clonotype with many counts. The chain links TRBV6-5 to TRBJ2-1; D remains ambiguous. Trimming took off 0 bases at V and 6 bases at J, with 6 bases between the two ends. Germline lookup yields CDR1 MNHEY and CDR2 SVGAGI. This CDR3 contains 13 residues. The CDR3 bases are TGTGCCAGCAGTTACTCTTGGGGCAATGAGCAGTTCTTC. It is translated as CASSYSWGNEQFF.

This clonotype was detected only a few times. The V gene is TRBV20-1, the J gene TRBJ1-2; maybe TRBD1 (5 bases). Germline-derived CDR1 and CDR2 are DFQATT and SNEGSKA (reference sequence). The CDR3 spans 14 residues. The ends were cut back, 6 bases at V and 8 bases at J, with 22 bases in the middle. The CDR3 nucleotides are TGCAGTGCCCCGGGACCGTACTTGGTCGGGGGCTACACCTTC. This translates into CSAPGPYLVGGYTF.

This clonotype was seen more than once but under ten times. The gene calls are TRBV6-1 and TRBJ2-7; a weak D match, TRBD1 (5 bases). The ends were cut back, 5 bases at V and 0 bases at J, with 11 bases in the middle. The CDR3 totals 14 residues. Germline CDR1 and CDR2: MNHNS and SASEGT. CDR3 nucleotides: TGTGCCAGCAGTCGGACACCGCACTCCTACGAGCAGTACTTC. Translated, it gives CASSRTPHSYEQYF.

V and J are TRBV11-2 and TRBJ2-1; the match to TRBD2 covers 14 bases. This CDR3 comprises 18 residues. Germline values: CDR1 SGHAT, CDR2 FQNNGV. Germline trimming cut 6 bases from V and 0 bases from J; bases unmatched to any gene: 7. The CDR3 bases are TGTGCCAGCAGTTGGACTAGCGGGGGGATGAGCTCCTACAATGAGCAGTTCTTC. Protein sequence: CASSWTSGGMSSYNEQFF. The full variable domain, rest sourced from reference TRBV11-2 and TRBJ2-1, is EAGVAQSPRYKIIEKRQSVAFWCNPISGHATLYWYQQILGQGPKLLIQFQNNGVVDDSQLPKDRFSAERLKGVDSTLKIQPAKLEDSAVYLCASSWTSGGMSSYNEQFFGPGTRLTVL.